This T cell receptor (beta chain) was found in a study of patients and donors after allogeneic stem cell transplantation. Germline CDR1 is SGHRS and CDR2 is YFSETQ. Trimming cost V 4 bases and J 0 bases, with 13 bases left between them. The CDR3 contains 15 residues. The table lists this clonotype with many counts. Via MiXCR, TCRdb re-called the RT-PCR reads, giving one row per CDR3 protein. Of approximately 200,000 distinct CDR3 sequences in the sample, 41% were seen once. This chain links TRBV5-1 with TRBJ1-1, with unresolved D. Sequences were obtained from blood, either unsorted or a sorted T cell fraction (not recorded which). The receptor was derived from a human donor who was either an allogeneic HSCT recipient or a stem cell or donor lymphocyte infusion donor (not recorded which). It is not recorded whose cells these are; they may come from a transplant donor. The CDR3 DNA follows: TGCGCCAGCAGCAGCAGTGGGGTCTTGAACACTGAAGCTTTCTTT. It yields the protein CASSSSGVLNTEAFF.